The rows below give T cell receptor beta chains drawn from one sample of a study of blood T cell repertoires in COVID-19. Profiled with immunoSEQ multiplex PCR; TCRdb holds only in-frame clones, not every one. The repertoire holds about 210,000 clones, with around 82% as singletons. The sequenced material came from peripheral blood. The source is a woman in her 70s with acute or convalescent COVID-19. The CDR3 runs from the conserved cysteine through the conserved F or W. D genes are given only for firm matches. A row's size may be missing; if present it is once, few, many or a size class.

d_gene	v_gene	j_gene	abundance	CDR3nt	CDR3aa
TRBD1	TRBV9	TRBJ2-1	-	TGTGCCAGCAGCGTCGACAGGGGCGCCTACAATGAGCAGTTCTTC	CASSVDRGAYNEQFF
-	TRBV5-1	TRBJ2-3	few	TGCGCCAGCAGTTCTGGTACTAGCTCGGGAGATACGCAGTATTTT	CASSSGTSSGDTQYF
TRBD1	TRBV28	TRBJ2-5	once	TGTGCCAGCAGCCGGACAGGGAGGGAGACCCAGTACTTC	CASSRTGRETQYF
-	TRBV9	TRBJ2-1	-	TGTGCCAGCAGCGTTACAGGCAGCTCCTACAATGAGCAGTTCTTC	CASSVTGSSYNEQFF
-	TRBV2	TRBJ1-4	-	TGTGCCAGCAGGAGAGGGGACAACCCTAATGAAAAACTGTTTTTT	CASRRGDNPNEKLFF
TRBD2	TRBV7-2	TRBJ2-7	few	TGTGCCAGCAGCTTACCTGGGAGCGGGGGTCCCTCCTACGAGCAGTACTTC	CASSLPGSGGPSYEQYF
-	TRBV7-6	TRBJ1-3	-	TGTGCCAGCAGCCTTCTCGTGGGGCGCCGGGGAAACACCATATATTTT	CASSLLVGRRGNTIYF
TRBD2	TRBV6-6	TRBJ2-5	few	TGTGCCAGCAGTATAGGGTCTGCGGGGGGCAAAGAGACCCAGTACTTC	CASSIGSAGGKETQYF
TRBD1	TRBV2	TRBJ1-2	-	TGTGCCAGCAGAGCCGGACAGGGGCGGTATTTAGGAGGCTACACCTTC	CASRAGQGRYLGGYTF
-	TRBV5-1	TRBJ2-1	few	TGCGCCAGCAGCTTGTGGGAGAGCTCCTACAATGAGCAGTTCTTC	CASSLWESSYNEQFF
TRBD1	TRBV12-3/TRBV12-4	TRBJ2-7	-	TGTGCCAGCAGACGGACAGGGGGCGAGCAGTACTTC	CASRRTGGEQYF
-	TRBV6-1	TRBJ1-2	-	TGTGCCAGCAGCCCCCCCGGTCGGGGGGGGAGCTACACCTTC	CASSPPGRGGSYTF
-	TRBV6-5	TRBJ1-5	-	TGTGCCAGCAGTCAAAGCCTACTAAGCAATCAGCCCCAGCATTTT	CASSQSLLSNQPQHF
TRBD1	TRBV10-3	TRBJ1-1	once	TGTGCCATCAAGGGACAGGGGCCTTTCACTGAAGCTTTCTTT	CAIKGQGPFTEAFF
-	TRBV5-8	TRBJ1-4	few	TGTGCCAGCAGCTGGGGGGGCATGGATGAAAAACTGTTTTTT	CASSWGGMDEKLFF
TRBD1	TRBV6-1	TRBJ1-1	-	TGTGCCAGCAGTGCGGGACAGAGAAGAGCTTTCTTT	CASSAGQRRAFF
-	TRBV9	TRBJ1-3	-	TGTGCCAGCAGCGGGACGGGAGGAAACACCATATATTTT	CASSGTGGNTIYF
-	TRBV20-1	TRBJ1-3	-	TGCAGTGCTAGACAGGGAAACACCATATATTTT	CSARQGNTIYF
TRBD2	TRBV6-1	TRBJ2-2	-	TGTGCCAGCAGTGACCCGGGACTAGCGGGGGGCTTCAACACCGGGGAGCTGTTTTTT	CASSDPGLAGGFNTGELFF
-	TRBV4-1	TRBJ2-5	-	TGCGCCAGCAGCCAACCCTCAGGGGAGACCCAGTACTTC	CASSQPSGETQYF
-	TRBV10-3	TRBJ1-5	-	TGTGCCACCACCCAGGGTTTTGATCAGCCCCAGCATTTT	CATTQGFDQPQHF
-	TRBV6-2/TRBV6-3	TRBJ1-1	few	TGTGCCAGCAGTTATAGTCGCCAGGGAGCTTTCTTT	CASSYSRQGAFF
TRBD2	TRBV20-1	TRBJ2-5	-	TGCAGTGCTAGTAGCGGGGGGCCCCAAGAGACCCAGTACTTC	CSASSGGPQETQYF
-	TRBV6-1	TRBJ2-7	-	TGTGCCAGCAGCTCCCCTCCGGGGTACGAGCAGTACTTC	CASSSPPGYEQYF
TRBD1	TRBV10-3	TRBJ2-5	once	TGTGCCATCAGTGCCGGACAGGGGATTAGAGAGACCCAGTACTTC	CAISAGQGIRETQYF
TRBD2	TRBV7-2	TRBJ2-2	-	TGTGCCAGCAGCTTCTGGACTAGCGGGGGGTTTGCGAACACCGGGGAGCTGTTTTTT	CASSFWTSGGFANTGELFF
-	TRBV12-5	TRBJ1-5	-	TGTGCTAGTGGTTTGGAAACCAGGTTCAATCAGCCCCAGCATTTT	CASGLETRFNQPQHF
-	TRBV19	TRBJ2-2	-	TGTGCCAGTACCCCAGGGGTAGAGTCCTCTCACGGGGAGCTGTTTTTT	CASTPGVESSHGELFF
TRBD2	TRBV11-2	TRBJ2-3	once	TGTGCCAGCAGCCCAGGACTAGCGGCGACAGATACGCAGTATTTT	CASSPGLAATDTQYF
TRBD1	TRBV6-2/TRBV6-3	TRBJ1-3	-	TGTGCCAGCCGCCCAGGGGGCTCTGGAAACACCATATATTTT	CASRPGGSGNTIYF
-	TRBV7-2	TRBJ2-1	-	TGTGCCAGCAGCTTAGTGGGGGGCTACAATGAGCAGTTCTTC	CASSLVGGYNEQFF
TRBD1	TRBV6-2/TRBV6-3	TRBJ1-2	few	TGTGCCAGCAGTTCGACAGGGGCAGGAGGGCTAAGCTACACCTTC	CASSSTGAGGLSYTF
TRBD2	TRBV3-1/TRBV3-2	TRBJ2-5	-	TGTGCCAGCAGCCAACGGGGTAGCGGGGGGACAGAGACCCAGTACTTC	CASSQRGSGGTETQYF
-	TRBV21-1	TRBJ2-1	-	TGTGCCAGCAGCACCTACAGGGGGCCTAAATACAATGAGCAGTTCTTC	CASSTYRGPKYNEQFF
-	TRBV19	TRBJ2-2	-	TGTGCCAGTACCCTTAAACGGACTCCCAATACCGGGGAGCTGTTTTTT	CASTLKRTPNTGELFF